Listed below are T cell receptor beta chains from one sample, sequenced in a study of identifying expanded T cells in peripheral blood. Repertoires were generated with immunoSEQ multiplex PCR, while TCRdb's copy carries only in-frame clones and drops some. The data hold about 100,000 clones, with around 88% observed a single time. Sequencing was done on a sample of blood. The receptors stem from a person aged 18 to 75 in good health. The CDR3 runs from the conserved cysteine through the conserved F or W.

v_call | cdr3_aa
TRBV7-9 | CASSSRGTASNSPLHF
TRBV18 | CASSPTGQGETQYF
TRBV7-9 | CASSLVQGSPNYGYTF
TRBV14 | CASSSRDSHITDTQYF
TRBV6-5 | CASTAVGTGELFF
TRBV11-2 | CASSSQLNTIYF
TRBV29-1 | CSGRDRGSYEQYF
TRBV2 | CASSQTGNQPQHF
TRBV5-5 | CASSRWTGFQPQHF
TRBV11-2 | CASSSTRDRGYNEQFF
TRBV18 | CASSPSRGGGGEKLFF
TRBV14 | CASSQDRHRGMGGYTF
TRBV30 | CAWSTGGAGNTIYF
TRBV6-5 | CASSYVGGSYEQYF
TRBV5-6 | CASSWERELNTEAFF